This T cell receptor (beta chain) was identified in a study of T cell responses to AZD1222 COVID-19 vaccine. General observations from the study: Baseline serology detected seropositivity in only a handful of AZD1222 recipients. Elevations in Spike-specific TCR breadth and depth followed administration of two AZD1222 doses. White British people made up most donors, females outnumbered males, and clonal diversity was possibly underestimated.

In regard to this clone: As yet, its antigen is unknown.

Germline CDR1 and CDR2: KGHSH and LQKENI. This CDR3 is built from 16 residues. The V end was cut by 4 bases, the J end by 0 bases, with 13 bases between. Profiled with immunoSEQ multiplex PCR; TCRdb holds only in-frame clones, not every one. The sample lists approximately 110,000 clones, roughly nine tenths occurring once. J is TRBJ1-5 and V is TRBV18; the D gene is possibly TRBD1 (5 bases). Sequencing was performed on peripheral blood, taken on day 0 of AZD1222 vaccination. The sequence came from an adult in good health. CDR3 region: CASSLSGTYSNQPQHF. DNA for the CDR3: TGTGCCAGCTCACTCTCCGGGACCTATAGCAATCAGCCCCAGCATTTT.